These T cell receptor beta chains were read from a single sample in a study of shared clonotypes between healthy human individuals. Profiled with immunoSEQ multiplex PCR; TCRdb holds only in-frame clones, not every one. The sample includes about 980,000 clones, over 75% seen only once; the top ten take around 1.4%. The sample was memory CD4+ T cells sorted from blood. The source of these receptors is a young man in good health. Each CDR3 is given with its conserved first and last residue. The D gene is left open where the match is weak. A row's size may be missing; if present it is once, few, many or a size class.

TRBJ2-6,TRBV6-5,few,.,CASSPQQGLNVLTF,TGTGCCAGCAGTCCACAACAGGGTCTCAACGTCCTGACTTTC
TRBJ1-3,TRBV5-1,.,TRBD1,CASSDGQVRSGNTIYF,TGCGCCAGCAGCGATGGACAGGTGCGCTCTGGAAACACCATATATTTT
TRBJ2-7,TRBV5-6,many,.,CASSFTGTYEQYF,TGTGCCAGCAGCTTTACGGGTACCTACGAGCAGTACTTC
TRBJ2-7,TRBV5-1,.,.,CASSLPPSEQYF,TGCGCCAGCAGCTTGCCCCCCAGCGAGCAGTACTTC
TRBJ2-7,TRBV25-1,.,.,CASRGGLYEQYF,TGTGCCAGCAGAGGAGGCCTCTACGAGCAGTACTTC
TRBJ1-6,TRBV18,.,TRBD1,CASSRQTGGANSPLHF,TGTGCCAGCTCCCGTCAGACAGGGGGTGCTAATTCACCCCTCCACTTT
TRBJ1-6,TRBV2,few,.,CASSERPLISPLHF,TGTGCCAGCAGTGAACGACCTCTCATTTCACCCCTCCACTTT
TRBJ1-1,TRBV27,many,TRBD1,CASSGTGSSPNTEAFF,TGTGCCAGCAGTGGGACAGGATCATCTCCTAACACTGAAGCTTTCTTT
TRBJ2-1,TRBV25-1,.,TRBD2,CASTWTSGRSNEQFF,TGTGCCAGCACATGGACTAGCGGGAGGAGCAATGAGCAGTTCTTC
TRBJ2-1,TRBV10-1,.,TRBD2,CASSNPGLAGPATSYNEQFF,TGCGCCAGCAGTAACCCGGGACTAGCGGGGCCCGCGACCTCCTACAATGAGCAGTTCTTC
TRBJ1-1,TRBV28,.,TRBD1,CASSLPGQGASYAEAFF,TGTGCCAGCAGTTTACCGGGACAGGGGGCGAGTTACGCTGAAGCTTTCTTT
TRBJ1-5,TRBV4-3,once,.,CASSHETGGNQPQHF,TGCGCCAGCAGCCATGAGACAGGCGGCAATCAGCCCCAGCATTTT
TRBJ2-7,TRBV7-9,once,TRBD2,CASSLQSSGRMEQYF,TGTGCCAGCAGCTTACAGTCCAGCGGGAGAATGGAGCAGTACTTC
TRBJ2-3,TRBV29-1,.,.,CSVEDQAGPDTQYF,TGCAGCGTTGAAGATCAGGCGGGTCCAGATACGCAGTATTTT
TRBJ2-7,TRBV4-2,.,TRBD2,CASSQEASGGRSEQYF,TGTGCCAGCAGCCAAGAGGCTAGCGGGGGGAGAAGCGAGCAGTACTTC
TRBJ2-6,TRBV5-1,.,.,CASSLVWGPFLSGANVLTF,TGCGCCAGCAGCTTGGTGTGGGGGCCCTTTCTCTCTGGGGCCAACGTCCTGACTTTC
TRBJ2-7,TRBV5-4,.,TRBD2,CASSSGWTSGYEQYF,TGTGCCAGCAGCTCCGGATGGACTAGCGGCTACGAGCAGTACTTC
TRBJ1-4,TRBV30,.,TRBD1,CAWSRGQGGEKLFF,TGTGCCTGGAGTAGGGGACAGGGTGGGGAAAAACTGTTTTTT
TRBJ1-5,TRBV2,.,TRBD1,CASSPSGQGYQPQHF,TGTGCCAGCAGTCCCTCTGGACAGGGATATCAGCCCCAGCATTTT
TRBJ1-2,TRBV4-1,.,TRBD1,CASSQTGGANYGYTF,TGCGCCAGCAGCCAGACAGGGGGAGCAAACTATGGCTACACCTTC
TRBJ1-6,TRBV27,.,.,CASSADTENSPLHF,TGTGCCAGCAGTGCAGACACGGAAAATTCACCCCTCCACTTT
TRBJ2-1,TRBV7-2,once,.,CASSLENEQFF,TGTGCCAGCAGCTTAGAGAATGAGCAGTTCTTC
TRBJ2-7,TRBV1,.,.,CTSRERGSYEQYF,TGCACCAGCAGGGAACGGGGGTCTTACGAGCAGTACTTC
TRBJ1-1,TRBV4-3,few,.,CASSPSGPGTEAFF,TGCGCCAGCAGTCCATCAGGTCCAGGAACTGAAGCTTTCTTT
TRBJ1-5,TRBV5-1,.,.,CASSSDSGGNQPQHF,TGCGCCAGCAGCTCAGATTCAGGGGGCAATCAGCCCCAGCATTTT
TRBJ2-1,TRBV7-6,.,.,CASSFDPARDEQFF,TGTGCCAGCAGCTTCGACCCTGCGAGGGATGAGCAGTTCTTC
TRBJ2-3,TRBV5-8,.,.,CASSLFVALGADTQYF,TGTGCCAGCAGCTTGTTCGTAGCTTTGGGGGCAGATACGCAGTATTTT
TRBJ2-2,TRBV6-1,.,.,CASSHARSQTGELFF,TGTGCCAGCAGCCACGCCCGGAGTCAGACCGGGGAGCTGTTTTTT
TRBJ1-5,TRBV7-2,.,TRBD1,CASSLNRGGGNQPQHF,TGTGCCAGCAGCTTAAACAGGGGGGGAGGCAATCAGCCCCAGCATTTT
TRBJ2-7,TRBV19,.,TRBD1,CASSGTGKNEQYF,TGTGCCAGTAGTGGGACAGGGAAAAACGAGCAGTACTTC
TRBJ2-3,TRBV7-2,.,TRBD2,CASHRGGVDTQYF,TGTGCCTCCCACCGGGGGGGCGTAGATACGCAGTATTTT
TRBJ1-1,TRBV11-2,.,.,CASSLSVGRIGTEAFF,TGTGCCAGCAGCCTCTCCGTCGGGAGGATTGGAACTGAAGCTTTCTTT
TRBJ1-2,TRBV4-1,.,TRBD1,CASSPVGQGHTF,TGCGCCAGCAGCCCGGTCGGACAGGGCCACACCTTC
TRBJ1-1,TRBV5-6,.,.,CASSFAGMNTEAFF,TGTGCCAGCAGCTTCGCAGGGATGAACACTGAAGCTTTCTTT
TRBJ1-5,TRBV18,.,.,CASSPSGGDQPQHF,TGTGCCAGCTCACCTTCTGGGGGGGATCAGCCCCAGCATTTT
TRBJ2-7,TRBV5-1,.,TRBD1,CASSGLGQGSEQYF,TGCGCCAGCAGCGGTTTAGGACAGGGGAGCGAGCAGTACTTC
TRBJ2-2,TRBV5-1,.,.,CASSYPPAGNTGELFF,TGCGCCAGCAGTTATCCCCCTGCGGGGAACACCGGGGAGCTGTTTTTT
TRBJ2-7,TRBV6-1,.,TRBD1,CASWGQGKQYF,TGTGCCAGCTGGGGACAGGGAAAGCAGTACTTC
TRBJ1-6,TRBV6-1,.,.,CASSEAYTGRTLHF,TGTGCCAGCAGTGAAGCTTATACGGGGAGAACCCTCCACTTT
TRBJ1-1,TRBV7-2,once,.,CASSLWSGRTEAFF,TGTGCCAGCAGCTTATGGTCAGGGCGCACTGAAGCTTTCTTT
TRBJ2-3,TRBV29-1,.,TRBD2,CSAPGGGSDTQYF,TGCAGCGCGCCGGGGGGAGGATCAGATACGCAGTATTTT
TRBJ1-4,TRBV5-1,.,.,CATGDGTNEKLFF,TGCGCCACCGGGGACGGAACCAATGAAAAACTGTTTTTT
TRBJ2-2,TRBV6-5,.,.,CASRNSVGGELFF,TGTGCCAGCAGGAATTCCGTAGGCGGGGAGCTGTTTTTT
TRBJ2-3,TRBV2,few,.,CASSELTDTDTQYF,TGTGCCAGCAGTGAACTCACGGACACAGATACGCAGTATTTT
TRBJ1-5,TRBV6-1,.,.,CASSEDRFMPQHF,TGTGCCAGCAGTGAAGACAGGTTTATGCCCCAGCATTTT
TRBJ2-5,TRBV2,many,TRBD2,CASSLGLAGGGQTQYF,TGTGCCAGCAGTCTAGGACTAGCGGGGGGCGGGCAGACCCAGTACTTC
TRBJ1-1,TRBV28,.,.,CASPPRTGMNTEAFF,TGTGCCAGCCCCCCGAGGACGGGGATGAACACTGAAGCTTTCTTT
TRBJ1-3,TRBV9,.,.,CASAGSGNTIYF,TGTGCCAGCGCAGGGTCTGGAAACACCATATATTTT
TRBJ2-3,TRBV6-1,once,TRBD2,CASIRSSGPTDTQYF,TGTGCCAGCATTCGTTCTAGCGGCCCCACAGATACGCAGTATTTT
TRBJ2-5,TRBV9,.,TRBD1,CASSVHTGGWETQYF,TGTGCCAGCAGCGTTCATACAGGGGGCTGGGAGACCCAGTACTTC
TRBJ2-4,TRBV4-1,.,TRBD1,CASSQVNRGQNIQYF,TGCGCCAGCAGCCAAGTAAACAGGGGGCAAAACATTCAGTACTTC
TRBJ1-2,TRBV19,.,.,CASRSGHGYTF,TGTGCCAGTAGATCCGGACACGGCTACACCTTC
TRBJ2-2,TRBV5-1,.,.,CASSKAGLDTGELFF,TGCGCCAGCAGCAAGGCAGGGTTGGACACCGGGGAGCTGTTTTTT
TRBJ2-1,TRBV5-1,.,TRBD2,CASSFSLLAGGPENEQFF,TGCGCCAGCAGTTTCTCCCTCTTAGCGGGGGGGCCAGAGAATGAGCAGTTCTTC